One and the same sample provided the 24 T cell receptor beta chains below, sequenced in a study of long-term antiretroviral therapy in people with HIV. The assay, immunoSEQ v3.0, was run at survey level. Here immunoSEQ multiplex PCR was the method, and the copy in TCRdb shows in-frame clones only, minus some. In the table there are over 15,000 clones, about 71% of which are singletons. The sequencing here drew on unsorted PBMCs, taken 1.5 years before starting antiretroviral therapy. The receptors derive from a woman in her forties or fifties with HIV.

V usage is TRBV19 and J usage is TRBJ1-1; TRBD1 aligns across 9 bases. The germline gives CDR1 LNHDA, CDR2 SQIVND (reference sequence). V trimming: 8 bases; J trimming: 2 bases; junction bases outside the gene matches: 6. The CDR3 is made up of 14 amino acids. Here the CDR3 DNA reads TGTGCCAGTTGGACAGGGGCAGGAAACACTGAAGCTTTCTTT. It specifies CASWTGAGNTEAFF.

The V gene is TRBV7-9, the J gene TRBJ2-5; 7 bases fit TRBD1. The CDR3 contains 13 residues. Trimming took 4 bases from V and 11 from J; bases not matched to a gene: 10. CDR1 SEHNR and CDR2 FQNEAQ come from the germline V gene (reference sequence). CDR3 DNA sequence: TGTGCCAGCAGCTCATTGGACAGGAGTGCTCAGTACTTC. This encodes CASSSLDRSAQYF.

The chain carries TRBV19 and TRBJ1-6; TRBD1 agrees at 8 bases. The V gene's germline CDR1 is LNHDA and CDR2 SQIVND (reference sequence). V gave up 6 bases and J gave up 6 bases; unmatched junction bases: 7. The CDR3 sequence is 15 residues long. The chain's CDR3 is CASRMTGASNSPLHF. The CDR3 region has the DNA TGTGCCAGTAGGATGACAGGGGCAAGTAATTCACCCCTCCACTTT.

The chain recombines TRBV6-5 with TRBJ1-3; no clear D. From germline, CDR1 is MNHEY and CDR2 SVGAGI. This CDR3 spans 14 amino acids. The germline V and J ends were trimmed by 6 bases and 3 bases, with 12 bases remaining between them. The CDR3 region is CASRSREIGNTIYF. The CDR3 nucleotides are TGTGCCAGCAGATCCAGAGAAATTGGAAACACCATATATTTT.

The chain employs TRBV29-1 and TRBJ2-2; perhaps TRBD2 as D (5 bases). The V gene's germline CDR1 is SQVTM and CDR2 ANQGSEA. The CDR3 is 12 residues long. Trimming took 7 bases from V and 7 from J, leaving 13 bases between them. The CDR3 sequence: CSAGLRGGELFF. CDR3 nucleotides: TGCAGCGCCGGGCTACGGGGCGGGGAGCTGTTTTTT.

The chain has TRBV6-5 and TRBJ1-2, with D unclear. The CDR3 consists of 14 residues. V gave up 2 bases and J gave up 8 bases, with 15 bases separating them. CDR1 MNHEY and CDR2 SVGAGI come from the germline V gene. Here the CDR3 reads CASSYRVWEEGYTF. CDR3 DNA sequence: TGTGCCAGCAGTTACCGGGTCTGGGAGGAGGGCTACACCTTC.

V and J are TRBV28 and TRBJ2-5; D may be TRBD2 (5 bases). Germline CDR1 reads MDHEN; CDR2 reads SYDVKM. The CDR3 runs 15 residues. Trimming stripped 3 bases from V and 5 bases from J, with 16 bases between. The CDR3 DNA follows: TGTGCCAGCAGTTTTCTTCAAACTAGTACGGAGACCCAGTACTTC. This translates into CASSFLQTSTETQYF.

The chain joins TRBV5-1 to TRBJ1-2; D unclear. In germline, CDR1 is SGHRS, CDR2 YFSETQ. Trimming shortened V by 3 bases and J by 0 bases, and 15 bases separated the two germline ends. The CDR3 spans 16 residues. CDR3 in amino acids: CASSSGELIANYGYTF. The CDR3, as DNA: TGCGCCAGCAGCTCGGGAGAGCTTATAGCTAACTATGGCTACACCTTC.

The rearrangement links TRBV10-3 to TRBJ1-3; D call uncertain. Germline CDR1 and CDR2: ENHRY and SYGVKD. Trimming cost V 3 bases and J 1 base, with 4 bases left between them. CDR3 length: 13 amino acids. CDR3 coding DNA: TGTGCCATCAGTGAACGGTCTGGAAACACCATATATTTT. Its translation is CAISERSGNTIYF.

CDR3 loop: CASSQGQGARPSNQPQHF. In DNA form, the CDR3 reads TGTGCCAGCAGTCAGGGACAGGGGGCCCGACCATCCAATCAGCCCCAGCATTTT. The chain is built from TRBV7-2 and TRBJ1-5, with TRBD1 matching over 12 bases. In germline, CDR1 is SGHTA, CDR2 FQGNSA. The CDR3 has 18 residues. J was trimmed by 3 bases and V by 6 bases; bases with no gene match: 12.

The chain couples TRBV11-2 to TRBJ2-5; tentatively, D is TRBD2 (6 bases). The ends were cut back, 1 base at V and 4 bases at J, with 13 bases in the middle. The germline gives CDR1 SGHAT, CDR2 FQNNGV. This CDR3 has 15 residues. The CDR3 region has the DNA TGTGCCAGCAGCTTAGGGGGGTCGGAGGGAGAGACCCAGTACTTC. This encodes CASSLGGSEGETQYF.

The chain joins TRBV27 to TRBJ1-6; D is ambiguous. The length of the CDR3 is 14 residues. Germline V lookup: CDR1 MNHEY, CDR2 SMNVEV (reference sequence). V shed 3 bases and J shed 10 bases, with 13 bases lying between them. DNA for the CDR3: TGTGCCAGCAGTTTGGTTCAGGAATCATCACCCCTCCACTTT. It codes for CASSLVQESSPLHF.

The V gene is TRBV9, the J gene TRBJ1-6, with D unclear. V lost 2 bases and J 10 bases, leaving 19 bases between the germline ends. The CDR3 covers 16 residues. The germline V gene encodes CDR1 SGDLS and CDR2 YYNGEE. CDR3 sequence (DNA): TGTGCCAGCAGCGTTTATGGAGGGAGTCAGAACTCACCCCTCCACTTT. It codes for CASSVYGGSQNSPLHF.

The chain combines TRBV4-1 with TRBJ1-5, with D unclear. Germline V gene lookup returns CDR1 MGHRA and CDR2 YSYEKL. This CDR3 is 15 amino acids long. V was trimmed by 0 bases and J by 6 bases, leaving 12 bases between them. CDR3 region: CASSQEPGRSQPQHF. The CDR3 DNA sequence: TGCGCCAGCAGCCAAGAACCAGGAAGGTCTCAGCCCCAGCATTTT.

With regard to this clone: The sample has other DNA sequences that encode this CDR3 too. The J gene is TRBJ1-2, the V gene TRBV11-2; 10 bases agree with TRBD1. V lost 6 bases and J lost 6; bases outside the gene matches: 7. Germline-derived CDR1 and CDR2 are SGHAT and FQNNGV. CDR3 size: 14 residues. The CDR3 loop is CASRPDRGRDGYTF. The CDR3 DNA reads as TGTGCCAGCAGGCCAGACAGGGGGCGGGATGGCTACACCTTC.

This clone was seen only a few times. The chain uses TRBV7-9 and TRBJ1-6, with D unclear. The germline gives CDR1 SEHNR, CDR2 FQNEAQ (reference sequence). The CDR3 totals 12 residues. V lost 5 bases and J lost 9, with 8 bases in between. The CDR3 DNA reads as TGTGCCAGCAGCCTCCCCGTTTCACCCCTCCACTTT. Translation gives CASSLPVSPLHF.

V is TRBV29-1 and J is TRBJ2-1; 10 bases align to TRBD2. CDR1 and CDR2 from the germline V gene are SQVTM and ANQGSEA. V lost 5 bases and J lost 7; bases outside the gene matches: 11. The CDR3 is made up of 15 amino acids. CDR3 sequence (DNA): TGCAGCGTTTGGGGGGTAGCGGGGGGCGGGAATGAGCAGTTCTTC. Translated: CSVWGVAGGGNEQFF.

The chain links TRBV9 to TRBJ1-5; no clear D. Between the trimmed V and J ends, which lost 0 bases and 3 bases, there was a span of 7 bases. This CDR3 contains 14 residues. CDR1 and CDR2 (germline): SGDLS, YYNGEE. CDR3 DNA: TGTGCCAGCAGCGTAGGAGGCATCAATCAGCCCCAGCATTTT. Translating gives CASSVGGINQPQHF.

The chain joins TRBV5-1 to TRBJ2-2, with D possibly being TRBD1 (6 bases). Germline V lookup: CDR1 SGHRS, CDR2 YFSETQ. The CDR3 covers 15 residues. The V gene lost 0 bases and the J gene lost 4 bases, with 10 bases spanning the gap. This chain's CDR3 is CASSLGQGSTGELFF. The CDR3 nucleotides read TGCGCCAGCAGCTTGGGGCAGGGGAGCACCGGGGAGCTGTTTTTT.

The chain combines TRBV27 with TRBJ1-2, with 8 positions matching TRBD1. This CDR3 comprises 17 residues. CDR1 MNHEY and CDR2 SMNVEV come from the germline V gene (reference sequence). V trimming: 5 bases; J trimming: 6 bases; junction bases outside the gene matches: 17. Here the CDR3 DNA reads TGTGCCAGCAGTCACGCTGCCACAGGGGGTGGGCGTAATGGCTACACCTTC. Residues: CASSHAATGGGRNGYTF.

In DNA, the CDR3 is TGTGCCAGCACCGAGGCTAGACCCCCCCGTGAGCAGTTCTTC. Translating it yields CASTEARPPREQFF. The chain carries TRBV7-2 and TRBJ2-1; unclear D gene. Trimming removed 7 bases at V and 9 bases at J, with 19 bases between. CDR3 length: 14 amino acids. The V gene's germline CDR1 is SGHTA and CDR2 FQGNSA.

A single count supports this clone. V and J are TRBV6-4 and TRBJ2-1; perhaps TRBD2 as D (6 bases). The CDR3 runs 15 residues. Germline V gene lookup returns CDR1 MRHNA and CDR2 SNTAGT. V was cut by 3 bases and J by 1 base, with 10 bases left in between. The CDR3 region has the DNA TGTGCCAGCAGTGAGGGTGCGGGGTCCTACAATGAGCAGTTCTTC. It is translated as CASSEGAGSYNEQFF.

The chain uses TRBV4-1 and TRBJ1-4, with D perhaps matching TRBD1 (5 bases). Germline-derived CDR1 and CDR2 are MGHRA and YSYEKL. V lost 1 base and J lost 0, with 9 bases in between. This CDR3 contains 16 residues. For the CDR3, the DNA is TGCGCCAGCAGCCAAGGACAGAGCTCAACTAATGAAAAACTGTTTTTT. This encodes CASSQGQSSTNEKLFF.

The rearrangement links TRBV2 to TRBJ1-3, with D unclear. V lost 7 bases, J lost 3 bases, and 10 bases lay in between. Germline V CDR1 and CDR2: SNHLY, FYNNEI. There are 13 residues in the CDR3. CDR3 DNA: TGTGCCAGCAATGGGAACATTGGAAACACCATATATTTT. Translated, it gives CASNGNIGNTIYF.